These 7 T cell receptor beta chains came from one sample sequenced in a study of cytomegalovirus exposure and HLA in healthy donors. PCR employed 60 Vbeta and 13 Jbeta primers. Clones were sequenced by immunoSEQ multiplex PCR, and TCRdb holds only the in-frame ones, with some missing. The table records 110,000 to 150,000 clones, about 82% of them present only once. Sequencing input: PBMCs. The receptors originated from a woman between 35 and 50 years old in good health and CMV-seropositive.

This clone has just one count. The genes are TRBV9 and TRBJ1-2; D is uncertain. The V and J ends lost 3 bases and 8 bases respectively, with 20 bases between them. CDR3 length equals 15 residues. Germline V lookup: CDR1 SGDLS, CDR2 YYNGEE. For the CDR3, the DNA is TGTGCCAGCAGCGCCCCTTTTGAAAGGGCGGGAGGCTACACCTTC. Translation gives CASSAPFERAGGYTF.

The genes are TRBV30 and TRBJ2-2; 11 nucleotides match TRBD2. The V segment lost 7 bases and the J segment 3 bases; nucleotides outside the gene matches: 16. Germline CDR1 reads GTSNPN; CDR2 reads SVGIG (reference sequence). This CDR3 region has 18 residues. DNA of the CDR3: TGTGCCTTGGTGACCGGGACTAGCGGAAAGGGTGACACCGGGGAGCTGTTTTTT. Translating gives CALVTGTSGKGDTGELFF.

The chain employs TRBV19 and TRBJ2-3; 8 bases fit TRBD1. The V and J ends lost 5 bases and 4 bases, in that order; junction bases with no gene match: 5. The CDR3 sequence is 14 residues long. Germline V gives CDR1 LNHDA, CDR2 SQIVND (reference sequence). Here the CDR3 DNA reads TGTGCCAGTAGTGCCGGACAGGGACCAGATACGCAGTATTTT. Translated, it gives CASSAGQGPDTQYF. Variable domain in full (rest from reference TRBV19 and TRBJ2-3): DGGITQSPKYLFRKEGQNVTLSCEQNLNHDAMYWYRQDPGQGLRLIYYSQIVNDFQKGDIAEGYSVSREKKESFPLTVTSAQKNPTAFYLCASSAGQGPDTQYFGPGTRLTVL.

The chain couples TRBV4-2 to TRBJ2-1; no clear D gene. The CDR3 spans 12 residues. V shed 2 bases and J shed 12 bases, with 11 bases lying between them. The germline V gene encodes CDR1 LGHNA and CDR2 YNFKEQ. The CDR3 region is CASSQLEWAQFF. The CDR3, as DNA: TGTGCCAGCAGCCAACTCGAATGGGCGCAGTTCTTC.

The rearrangement joins TRBV10-3 to TRBJ2-5, with D perhaps matching TRBD2 (6 bases). V lost 10 bases, J lost 5 bases, and 14 bases lay in between. This CDR3 has 12 residues. The germline V gene encodes CDR1 ENHRY and CDR2 SYGVKD. The CDR3 is CATRERWETQYF. As DNA, the CDR3 is TGTGCCACACGGGAGCGGTGGGAGACCCAGTACTTC.

V is TRBV27 and J is TRBJ2-1, with D hard to call. V was cut by 3 bases and J by 9 bases, with 12 bases left in between. CDR3 length: 13 amino acids. Germline V gene sequence: CDR1 MNHEY, CDR2 SMNVEV (reference sequence). The CDR3 DNA sequence: TGTGCCAGCAGTTTTCAGGTAGACCTTGAGCAGTTCTTC. It translates to CASSFQVDLEQFF.

The chain links TRBV20-1 to TRBJ2-5; D possibly corresponds to TRBD2 (5 bases). The CDR3 sequence is 9 residues long. The germline gives CDR1 DFQATT, CDR2 SNEGSKA (reference sequence). The CDR3 DNA follows: TGCACCCCGGGGGAGACCCAGTACTTC. Translated, it gives CTPGETQYF.